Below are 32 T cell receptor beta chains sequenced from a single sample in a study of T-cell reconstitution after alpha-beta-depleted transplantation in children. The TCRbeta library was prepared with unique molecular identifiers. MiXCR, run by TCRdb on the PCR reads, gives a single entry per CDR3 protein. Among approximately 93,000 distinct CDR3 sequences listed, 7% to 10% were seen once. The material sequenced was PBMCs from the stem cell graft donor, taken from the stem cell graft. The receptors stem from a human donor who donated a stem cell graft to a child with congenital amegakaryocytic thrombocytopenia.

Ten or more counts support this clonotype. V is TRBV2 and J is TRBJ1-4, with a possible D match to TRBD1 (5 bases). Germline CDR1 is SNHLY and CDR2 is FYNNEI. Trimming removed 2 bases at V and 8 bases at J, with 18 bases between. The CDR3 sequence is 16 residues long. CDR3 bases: TGTGCCAGCAGTGAATCCTCTCGGACAATCCGAGAAAAACTGTTTTTT. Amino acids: CASSESSRTIREKLFF.

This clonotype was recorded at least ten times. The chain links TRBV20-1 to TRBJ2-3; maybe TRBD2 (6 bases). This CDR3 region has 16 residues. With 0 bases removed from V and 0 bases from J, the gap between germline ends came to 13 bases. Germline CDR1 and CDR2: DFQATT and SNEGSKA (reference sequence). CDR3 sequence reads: CSARDLERASTDTQYF. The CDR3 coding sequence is TGCAGTGCTAGAGATTTGGAGCGGGCGAGCACAGATACGCAGTATTTT.

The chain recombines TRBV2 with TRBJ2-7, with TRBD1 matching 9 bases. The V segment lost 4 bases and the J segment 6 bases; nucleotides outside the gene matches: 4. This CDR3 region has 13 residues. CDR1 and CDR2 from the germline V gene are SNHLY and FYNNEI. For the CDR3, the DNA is TGTGCCAGCAGTGGGGACAGGGATTCCGAGCAGTACTTC. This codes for CASSGDRDSEQYF.

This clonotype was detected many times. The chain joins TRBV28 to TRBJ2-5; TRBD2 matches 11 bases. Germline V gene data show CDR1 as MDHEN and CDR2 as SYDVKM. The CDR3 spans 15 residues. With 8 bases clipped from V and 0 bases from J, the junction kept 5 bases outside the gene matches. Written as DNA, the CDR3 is TGTGCCAGCGCGGGACTAGCGGCTAACCAAGAGACCCAGTACTTC. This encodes CASAGLAANQETQYF. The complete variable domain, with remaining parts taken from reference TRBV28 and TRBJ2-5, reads DVKVTQSSRYLVKRTGEKVFLECVQDMDHENMFWYRQDPGLGLRLIYFSYDVKMKEKGDIPEGYSVSREKKERFSLILESASTNQTSMYLCASAGLAANQETQYFGPGTRLLVL.

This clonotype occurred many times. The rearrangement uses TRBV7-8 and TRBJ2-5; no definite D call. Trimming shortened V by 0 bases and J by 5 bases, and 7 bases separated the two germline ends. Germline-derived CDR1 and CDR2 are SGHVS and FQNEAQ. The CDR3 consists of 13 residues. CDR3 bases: TGTGCCAGCAGCTTAGCACTCTTGGAGACCCAGTACTTC. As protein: CASSLALLETQYF.

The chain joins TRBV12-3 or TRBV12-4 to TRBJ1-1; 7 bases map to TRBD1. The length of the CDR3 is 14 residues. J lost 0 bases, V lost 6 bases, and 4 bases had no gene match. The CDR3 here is CASSRTGLNTEAFF. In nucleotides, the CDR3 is TGTGCCAGCAGCAGGACAGGCTTGAACACTGAAGCTTTCTTT.

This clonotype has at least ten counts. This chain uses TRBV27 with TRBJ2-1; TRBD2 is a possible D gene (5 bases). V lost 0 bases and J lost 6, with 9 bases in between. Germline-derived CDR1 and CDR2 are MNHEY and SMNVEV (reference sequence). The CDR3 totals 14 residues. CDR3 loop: CASSLSYRGNEQFF. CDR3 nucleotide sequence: TGTGCCAGCAGTTTATCTTATCGGGGCAATGAGCAGTTCTTC.

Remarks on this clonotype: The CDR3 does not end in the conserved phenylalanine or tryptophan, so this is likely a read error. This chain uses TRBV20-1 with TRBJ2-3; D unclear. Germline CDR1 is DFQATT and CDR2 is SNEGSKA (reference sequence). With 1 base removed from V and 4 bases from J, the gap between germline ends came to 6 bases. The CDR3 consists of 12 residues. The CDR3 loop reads CSARAPPDTQYL. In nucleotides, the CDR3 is TGCAGTGCTAGAGCACCCCCAGATACGCAGTATTTG.

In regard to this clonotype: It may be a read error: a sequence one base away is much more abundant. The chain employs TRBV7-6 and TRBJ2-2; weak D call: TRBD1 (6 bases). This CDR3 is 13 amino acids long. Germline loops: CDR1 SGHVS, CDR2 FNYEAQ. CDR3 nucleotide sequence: TGTGCCAGCGGCTTAACAGGGTCCGGGGAGCTGTTTTTT. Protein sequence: CASGLTGSGELFF.

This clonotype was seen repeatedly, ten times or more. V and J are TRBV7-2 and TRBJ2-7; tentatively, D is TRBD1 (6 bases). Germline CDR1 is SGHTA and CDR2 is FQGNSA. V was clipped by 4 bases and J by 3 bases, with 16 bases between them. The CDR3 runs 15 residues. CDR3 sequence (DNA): TGTGCCAGCAGCTCCCCCGAGACAGGTCTCTACGAGCAGTACTTC. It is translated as CASSSPETGLYEQYF. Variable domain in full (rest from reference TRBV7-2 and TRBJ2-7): GAGVSQSPSNKVTEKGKDVELRCDPISGHTALYWYRQSLGQGLEFLIYFQGNSAPDKSGLPSDRFSAERTGGSVSTLTIQRTQQEDSAVYLCASSSPETGLYEQYFGPGTRLTVT.

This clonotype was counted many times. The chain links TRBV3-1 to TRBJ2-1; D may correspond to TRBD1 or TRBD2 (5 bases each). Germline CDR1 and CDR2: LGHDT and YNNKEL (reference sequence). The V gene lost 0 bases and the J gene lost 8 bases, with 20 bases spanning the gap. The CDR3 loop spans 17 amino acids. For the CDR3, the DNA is TGTGCCAGCAGCCAAGAAGAGGTCGGGTGGGGGTTCGATGAGCAGTTCTTC. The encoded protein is CASSQEEVGWGFDEQFF.

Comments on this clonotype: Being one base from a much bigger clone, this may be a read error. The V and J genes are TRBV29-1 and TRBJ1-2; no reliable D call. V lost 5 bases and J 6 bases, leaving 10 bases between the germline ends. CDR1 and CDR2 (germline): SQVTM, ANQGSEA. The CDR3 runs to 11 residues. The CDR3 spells CSVSSGDGYTF. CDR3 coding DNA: TGCAGCGTTAGCTCGGGAGATGGCTACACCTTC.

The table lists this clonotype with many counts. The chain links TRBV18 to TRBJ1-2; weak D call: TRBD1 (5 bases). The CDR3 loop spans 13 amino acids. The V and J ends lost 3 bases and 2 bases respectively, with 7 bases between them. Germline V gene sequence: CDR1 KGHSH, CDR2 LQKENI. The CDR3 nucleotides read TGTGCCAGCTCACCCGACAGAAACTATGGCTACACCTTC. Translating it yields CASSPDRNYGYTF.

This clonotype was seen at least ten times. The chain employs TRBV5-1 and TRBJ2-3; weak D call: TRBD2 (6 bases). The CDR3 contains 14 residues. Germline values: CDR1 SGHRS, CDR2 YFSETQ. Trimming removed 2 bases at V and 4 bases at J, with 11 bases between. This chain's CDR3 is CASSFGLIPDTQYF. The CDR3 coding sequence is TGCGCCAGCAGCTTTGGACTAATCCCAGATACGCAGTATTTT.

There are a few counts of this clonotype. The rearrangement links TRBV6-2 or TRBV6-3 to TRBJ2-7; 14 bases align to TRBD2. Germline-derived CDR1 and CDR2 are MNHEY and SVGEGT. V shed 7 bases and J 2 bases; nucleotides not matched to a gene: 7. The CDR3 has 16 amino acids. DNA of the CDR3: TGTGCCAGCACCTGGACTAGCGGGAGGTACGCCTACGAGCAGTACTTC. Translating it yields CASTWTSGRYAYEQYF.

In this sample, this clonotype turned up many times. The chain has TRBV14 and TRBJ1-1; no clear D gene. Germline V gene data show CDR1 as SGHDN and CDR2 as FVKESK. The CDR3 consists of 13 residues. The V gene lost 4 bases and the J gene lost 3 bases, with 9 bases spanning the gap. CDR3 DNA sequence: TGTGCCAGCAGCCCTAGGCCCGACACTGAAGCTTTCTTT. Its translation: CASSPRPDTEAFF.

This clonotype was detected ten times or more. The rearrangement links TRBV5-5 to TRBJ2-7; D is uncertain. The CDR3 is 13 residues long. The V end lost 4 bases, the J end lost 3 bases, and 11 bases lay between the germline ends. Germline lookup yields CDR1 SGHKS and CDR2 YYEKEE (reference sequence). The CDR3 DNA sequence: TGTGCCAGCAGCCTAACAGTCCACTACGAGCAGTACTTC. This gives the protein CASSLTVHYEQYF.

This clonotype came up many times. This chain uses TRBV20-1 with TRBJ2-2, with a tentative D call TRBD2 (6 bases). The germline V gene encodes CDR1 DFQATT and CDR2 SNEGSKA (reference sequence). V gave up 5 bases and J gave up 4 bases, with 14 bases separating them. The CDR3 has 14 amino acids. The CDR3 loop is CSAREPVLTGELFF. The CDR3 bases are TGCAGTGCTCGGGAGCCCGTCCTCACCGGGGAGCTGTTTTTT.

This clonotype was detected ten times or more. This CDR3 is CASSPGFTGELFF. The CDR3 DNA is TGTGCCAGCAGCCCCGGGTTCACCGGGGAGCTGTTTTTT. V is TRBV12-3 or TRBV12-4 and J is TRBJ2-2; D is unclear. This CDR3 comprises 13 residues. Trimming took off 6 bases at V and 4 bases at J, with 9 bases between the two ends.

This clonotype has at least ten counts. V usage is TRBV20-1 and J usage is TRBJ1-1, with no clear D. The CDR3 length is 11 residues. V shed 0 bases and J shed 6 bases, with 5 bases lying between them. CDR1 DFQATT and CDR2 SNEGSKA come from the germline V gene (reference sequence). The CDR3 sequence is CSARDNSEAFF. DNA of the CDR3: TGCAGTGCTAGAGATAACTCTGAAGCTTTCTTT.

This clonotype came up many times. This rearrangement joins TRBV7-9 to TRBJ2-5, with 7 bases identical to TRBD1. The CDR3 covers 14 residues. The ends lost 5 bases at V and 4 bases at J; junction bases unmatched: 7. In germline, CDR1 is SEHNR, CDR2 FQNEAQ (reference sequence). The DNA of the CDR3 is TGTGCCAGCAGCAGCAGGGACAGAAGAGAGACCCAGTACTTC. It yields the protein CASSSRDRRETQYF.

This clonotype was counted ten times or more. CDR3 DNA: TGCAGCGCCGGACAGGGGCCTTACAATGAGCAGTTCTTC. Translation: CSAGQGPYNEQFF. V usage is TRBV29-1 and J usage is TRBJ2-1; 9 positions agree with TRBD1. The ends lost 7 bases at V and 4 bases at J; junction bases unmatched: 5. Germline values: CDR1 SQVTM, CDR2 ANQGSEA. The CDR3 has 13 amino acids.

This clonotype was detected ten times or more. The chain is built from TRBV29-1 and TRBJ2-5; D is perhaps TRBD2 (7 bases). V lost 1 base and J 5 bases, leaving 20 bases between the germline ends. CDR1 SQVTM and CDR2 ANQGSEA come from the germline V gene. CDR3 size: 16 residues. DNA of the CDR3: TGCAGCGTTGAAGGGGGGGGCCCCGTTTTTGTGGAGACCCAGTACTTC. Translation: CSVEGGGPVFVETQYF.

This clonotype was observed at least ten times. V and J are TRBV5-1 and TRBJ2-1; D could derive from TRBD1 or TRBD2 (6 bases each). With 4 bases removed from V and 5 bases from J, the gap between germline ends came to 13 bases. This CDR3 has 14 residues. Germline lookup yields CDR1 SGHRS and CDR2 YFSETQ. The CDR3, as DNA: TGCGCCAGCAGCCGAAGGGGGGCGGACAATGAGCAGTTCTTC. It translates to CASSRRGADNEQFF.

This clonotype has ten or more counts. The CDR3: CASSLEGQEFTDTQYF. The CDR3, as DNA: TGCGCCAGCAGCTTGGAGGGACAGGAGTTCACAGATACGCAGTATTTT. The chain carries TRBV5-1 and TRBJ2-3, with 8 bases fitting TRBD1. The trim removed 0 bases at V and 2 bases at J, leaving 5 bases unmatched. CDR1 is SGHRS and CDR2 is YFSETQ in the germline V gene. CDR3 size: 16 residues.

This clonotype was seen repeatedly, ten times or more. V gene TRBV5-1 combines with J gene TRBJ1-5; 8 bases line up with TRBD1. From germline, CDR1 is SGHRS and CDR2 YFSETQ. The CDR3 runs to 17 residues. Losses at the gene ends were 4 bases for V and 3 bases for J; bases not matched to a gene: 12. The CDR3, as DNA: TGCGCCAGCAGCCCTTGGGACAGGCCCCCTGACAATCAGCCCCAGCATTTT. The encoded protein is CASSPWDRPPDNQPQHF.

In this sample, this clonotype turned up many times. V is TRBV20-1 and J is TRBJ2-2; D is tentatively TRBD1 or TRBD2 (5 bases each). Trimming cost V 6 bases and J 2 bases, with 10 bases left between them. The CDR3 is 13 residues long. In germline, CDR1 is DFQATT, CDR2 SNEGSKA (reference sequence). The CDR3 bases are TGCAGTGCCGGGGCAGCAAACACCGGGGAGCTGTTTTTT. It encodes CSAGAANTGELFF.

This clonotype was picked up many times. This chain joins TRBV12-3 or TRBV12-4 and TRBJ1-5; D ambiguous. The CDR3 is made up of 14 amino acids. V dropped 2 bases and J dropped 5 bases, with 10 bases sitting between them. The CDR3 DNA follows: TGTGCCAGCAGTTTACTAGGGAGGGATCAGCCCCAGCATTTT. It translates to CASSLLGRDQPQHF.

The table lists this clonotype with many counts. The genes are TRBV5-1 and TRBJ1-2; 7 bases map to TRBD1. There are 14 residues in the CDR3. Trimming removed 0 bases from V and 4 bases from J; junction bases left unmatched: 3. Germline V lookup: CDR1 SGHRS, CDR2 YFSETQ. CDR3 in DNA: TGCGCCAGCAGCTTGGCCGGGACAGCCTATGGCTACACCTTC. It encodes CASSLAGTAYGYTF.

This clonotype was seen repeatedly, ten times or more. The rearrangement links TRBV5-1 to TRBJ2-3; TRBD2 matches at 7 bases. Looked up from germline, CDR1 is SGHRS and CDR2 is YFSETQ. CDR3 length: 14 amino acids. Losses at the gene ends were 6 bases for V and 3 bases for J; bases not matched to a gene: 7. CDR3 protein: CASTASGTTDTQYF. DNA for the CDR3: TGCGCCAGCACCGCGAGCGGGACGACAGATACGCAGTATTTT.

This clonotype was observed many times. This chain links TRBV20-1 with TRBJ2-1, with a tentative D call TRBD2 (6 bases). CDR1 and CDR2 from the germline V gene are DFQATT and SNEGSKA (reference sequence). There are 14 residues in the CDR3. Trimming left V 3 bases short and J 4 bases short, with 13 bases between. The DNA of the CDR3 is TGCAGTGCTAGGGTCCTTGGAGGGTACAATGAGCAGTTCTTC. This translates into CSARVLGGYNEQFF.

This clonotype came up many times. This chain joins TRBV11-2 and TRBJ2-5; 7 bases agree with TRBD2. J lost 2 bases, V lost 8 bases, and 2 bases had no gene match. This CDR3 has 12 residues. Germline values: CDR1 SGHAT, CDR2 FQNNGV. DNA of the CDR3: TGTGCCAGCGGGAGGGTACAAGAGACCCAGTACTTC. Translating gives CASGRVQETQYF.